This note documents a single T cell receptor beta chain sequence. The junction and the germline gene differ at one end; a read error may be behind it. The data are from a study of tumor-infiltrating lymphocytes in primary liver carcinoma. The CDR3 totals 18 residues. Per germline, CDR1 LGHNA and CDR2 YNFKEQ. Unsorted bulk tissue (roughly 19-31 mg) underwent RNA and DNA co-extraction. Starting from 500 ng of total RNA, TCR beta cDNA was produced with a primer in the constant region. Generation of the TCR beta libraries relied on three nested multiplex PCR rounds using slightly modified ARM-PCR. Rounds one and two of PCR, each of 10 to 11 cycles, were primed with TRBV1-TRBV30 forward primers and a C-beta reverse primer. TCRdb fed the multiplex PCR reads into MiXCR, producing one record per CDR3 protein. The table shows 20,000 to 25,000 distinct CDR3 sequences, with 65% to 85% occurring only once.

The sequence was collected from a woman aged 25 to 39 with primary liver carcinoma and hepatitis B virus infection. The chain combines TRBV4-2 with TRBJ2-7; TRBD1 agrees at 8 bases. Sequencing was performed on liver tumor tissue from sampling region 2. Subset described: tumor region T2, inferior pole. The CDR3 DNA reads as TGTGCCAGCAGCCAGGAACACCTAGAACAGGGGGGATCGCGCGAGCTGTACTTC. Translated: CASSQEHLEQGGSRELYF.